This entry lists 23 T cell receptor beta chains sequenced from one sample in a study of shared clonotypes between healthy human individuals. Profiling relied on immunoSEQ multiplex PCR, and the TCRdb table lists in-frame clones only, not all of them. This sample carries millions of clones, 85% to 95% of them seen once, and the ten largest clones take roughly 0.14%. Material for sequencing was naive CD4+ T cells sorted from blood. Subset described: CD45RA+ positively selected. The receptor set was obtained from a man aged 18 to 29 in good health.

About this clone: Other DNA variants within this sample encode the same CDR3. The chain joins TRBV4-3 to TRBJ1-3; D unresolved. The CDR3 extends over 15 amino acids. Trimming shortened V by 0 bases and J by 2 bases, and 8 bases separated the two germline ends. Per the germline V gene, CDR1 is LGHNA and CDR2 is YSLEER. CDR3 DNA sequence: TGCGCCAGCAGCCAAGAACTAGGGACTGGAAACACCATATATTTT. This sequence encodes CASSQELGTGNTIYF.

The chain is built from TRBV4-2 and TRBJ2-1; tentative D call: TRBD2 (6 bases). With 4 bases removed from V and 4 bases from J, the gap between germline ends came to 11 bases. Germline lookup yields CDR1 LGHNA and CDR2 YNFKEQ. The length of the CDR3 is 14 residues. CDR3 region: CASSLEGGYNEQFF. In DNA form, the CDR3 reads TGTGCCAGCAGCCTGGAGGGCGGATACAATGAGCAGTTCTTC.

The chain has TRBV9 and TRBJ2-5, with 7 positions matching TRBD1. Germline V gene lookup returns CDR1 SGDLS and CDR2 YYNGEE. The CDR3 is 15 residues long. The V segment lost 3 bases and the J segment 9 bases; nucleotides outside the gene matches: 14. This chain's CDR3 is CASSAGQSPTGAQYF. CDR3 bases: TGTGCCAGCAGCGCGGGACAGTCTCCAACTGGGGCCCAGTACTTC.

This chain joins TRBV6-6 and TRBJ1-6, with D possibly matching TRBD1 (6 bases). There are 14 residues in the CDR3. Germline V gene lookup returns CDR1 MNHNY and CDR2 SVGAGI (reference sequence). The CDR3 here is CGIADNRVHSPLHF. CDR3 coding DNA: TGTGGCATCGCGGACAACAGGGTTCATTCACCCCTCCACTTT.

This sequence joins TRBV6-5 and TRBJ1-1, with 8 nucleotides matching TRBD1. Germline CDR1 MNHEY, CDR2 SVGAGI. The CDR3 has 12 residues. J gave up 8 bases and V 6 bases, and 5 bases lay outside the gene matches. CDR3 bases: TGTGCCAGCAGCCAAAGACAGGGGGAAGCTTTCTTT. Protein sequence: CASSQRQGEAFF.

The rearrangement uses TRBV2 and TRBJ2-1; TRBD2 is a possible D gene (5 bases). The CDR3 loop spans 14 amino acids. Germline V gene sequence: CDR1 SNHLY, CDR2 FYNNEI. V shed 1 base and J shed 8 bases, with 12 bases lying between them. CDR3 bases: TGTGCCAGCAGTGAAGGATTAGCGAGCGATGAGCAGTTCTTC. This gives the protein CASSEGLASDEQFF.

Comment on this clone: Distinct nucleotide sequences in the sample also encode this CDR3. V is TRBV6-1 and J is TRBJ2-3; D not certain. Germline-derived CDR1 and CDR2 are MNHNS and SASEGT. V lost 0 bases and J lost 2, with 0 bases in between. The CDR3 sequence is 12 residues long. CDR3 sequence (DNA): TGTGCCAGCAGTGAAGCCACAGATACGCAGTATTTT. Protein product: CASSEATDTQYF.

A word on this clone: The same CDR3 arises from other DNA sequences in this sample as well. V usage is TRBV5-1 and J usage is TRBJ2-3; no clear D. V gave up 0 bases and J gave up 2 bases, with 7 bases separating them. In germline, CDR1 is SGHRS, CDR2 YFSETQ. The CDR3 sequence is 14 residues long. CDR3 amino acids: CASSLGRSTDTQYF. The CDR3 DNA reads as TGCGCCAGCAGCTTGGGACGCTCCACAGATACGCAGTATTTT.

This chain links TRBV27 with TRBJ1-5, with D possibly matching TRBD1 (6 bases). With 6 bases removed from V and 6 bases from J, the gap between germline ends came to 15 bases. The germline V gene has CDR1 MNHEY and CDR2 SMNVEV (reference sequence). CDR3 size: 14 residues. CDR3 bases: TGTGCCAGCAGCCTTAGAGGGGGTGGTCAGCCCCAGCATTTT. Translated: CASSLRGGGQPQHF.

This chain connects TRBV10-1 to TRBJ2-1; D call uncertain. Trimming stripped 5 bases from V and 10 bases from J, with 18 bases between. CDR3 length equals 14 residues. The germline gives CDR1 WNHNN, CDR2 SYGVQD (reference sequence). CDR3 protein: CASSPGPAFSEQFF. DNA for the CDR3: TGCGCCAGCAGTCCGGGTCCCGCTTTTTCGGAGCAGTTCTTC.

The chain links TRBV7-2 to TRBJ2-7; either TRBD1 or TRBD2 may fit D (5 bases each). The V end lost 5 bases, the J end lost 2 bases, and 16 bases lay between the germline ends. This CDR3 is built from 15 residues. Germline CDR1 SGHTA, CDR2 FQGNSA. The CDR3 bases are TGTGCCAGCAGCCCATGGGACCCCAATACCTACGAGCAGTACTTC. Protein: CASSPWDPNTYEQYF.

The chain is built from TRBV4-1 and TRBJ2-7; 7 bases are a match to TRBD1. The CDR3 has 15 amino acids. The J segment lost 7 bases and the V segment lost 0 bases, leaving 9 bases of the junction unmatched. CDR1 is MGHRA and CDR2 is YSYEKL in the germline V gene. The CDR3 region is CASSQEERGLGEQYF. The CDR3 DNA reads TGCGCCAGCAGCCAAGAGGAAAGGGGGCTTGGGGAGCAGTACTTC.

V and J are TRBV19 and TRBJ1-6; 7 bases map to TRBD1. Losses at the gene ends were 8 bases for V and 6 bases for J; bases not matched to a gene: 7. CDR3 length: 14 residues. Germline V gene sequence: CDR1 LNHDA, CDR2 SQIVND (reference sequence). The CDR3 protein is CASGTRGLNSPLHF. Here the CDR3 DNA reads TGTGCCAGTGGTACTAGGGGGCTTAATTCACCCCTCCACTTT.

This chain uses TRBV5-4 with TRBJ2-2, with a tentative D call TRBD2 (6 bases). Trimming cost V 2 bases and J 8 bases, with 16 bases left between them. The CDR3 spans 15 residues. Germline CDR1 is SGHNT and CDR2 is YYREEE (reference sequence). CDR3 sequence (DNA): TGTGCCAGCAGCTTCGGGACTCAGATCCTTGGGGAGCTGTTTTTT. Its translation: CASSFGTQILGELFF.

The rearrangement links TRBV23-1 to TRBJ2-7; no clear D. TRBV23-1 is sorted into the ORF group, with uncertain function. Trimming left V 6 bases short and J 4 bases short, with 16 bases between. This CDR3 is built from 14 residues. CDR3 loop: CASRRLPHLYEQYF. CDR3 DNA: TGCGCCAGCAGGCGTCTACCCCACCTATACGAGCAGTACTTC.

As to this clone: Other nucleotide sequences from this sample produce the same CDR3. The chain employs TRBV19 and TRBJ1-1, with no clear D. The CDR3 loop spans 13 amino acids. Deletions cut 4 bases from V and 2 bases from J, with 8 bases between. Per germline, CDR1 LNHDA and CDR2 SQIVND (reference sequence). The CDR3: CASSRTGNTEAFF. CDR3 nucleotides: TGTGCCAGTAGTAGGACTGGTAACACTGAAGCTTTCTTT.

This rearrangement joins TRBV5-1 to TRBJ2-7; unclear D gene. The germline V gene has CDR1 SGHRS and CDR2 YFSETQ. Between the trimmed V and J ends, which lost 4 bases and 5 bases, there was a span of 10 bases. The CDR3 is made up of 12 amino acids. The CDR3, as DNA: TGCGCCAGCAGCCCCGGAACTGACGAGCAGTACTTC. It translates to CASSPGTDEQYF.

This clone was seen just once. J is TRBJ1-2 and V is TRBV5-1; unclear D gene. The V gene's germline CDR1 is SGHRS and CDR2 YFSETQ. This CDR3 is 13 amino acids long. Trimming took 4 bases from V and 2 from J, leaving 9 bases between them. CDR3 DNA: TGCGCCAGCAGCCCTGGGGAGAACTATGGCTACACCTTC. Amino acids: CASSPGENYGYTF.

Turning to this clone: This sample includes further DNA sequences coding for the same CDR3. The genes are TRBV2 and TRBJ1-5; D remains ambiguous. The length of the CDR3 is 14 residues. The V gene's germline CDR1 is SNHLY and CDR2 FYNNEI. V was pared by 3 bases and J by 1 base, with 7 bases between. CDR3: CASSDGQSNQPQHF. The CDR3 DNA reads as TGTGCCAGCAGTGACGGGCAGAGCAATCAGCCCCAGCATTTT.

The J gene is TRBJ1-3, the V gene TRBV5-1; D ambiguous. CDR1 is SGHRS and CDR2 is YFSETQ in the germline V gene. This CDR3 is 16 amino acids long. With 0 bases removed from V and 0 bases from J, the gap between germline ends came to 10 bases. CDR3 protein: CASSLAGSHSGNTIYF. The CDR3 nucleotides read TGCGCCAGCAGCTTGGCCGGCAGTCACTCTGGAAACACCATATATTTT. Full variable domain (remainder filled in from reference TRBV5-1 and TRBJ1-3): KAGVTQTPRYLIKTRGQQVTLSCSPISGHRSVSWYQQTPGQGLQFLFEYFSETQRNKGNFPGRFSGRQFSNSRSEMNVSTLELGDSALYLCASSLAGSHSGNTIYFGEGSWLTVV.

The chain couples TRBV7-9 to TRBJ1-3; D call uncertain. V lost 3 bases to trimming and J lost 3 bases, with 12 bases between them. The germline CDR1 and CDR2 sequences are SEHNR and FQNEAQ (reference sequence). The CDR3 is 15 residues long. Here the CDR3 DNA reads TGTGCCAGCAGCTTCGATCTGATGATTGGAAACACCATATATTTT. Amino acids: CASSFDLMIGNTIYF.

The chain is built from TRBV5-1 and TRBJ1-4, with D perhaps matching TRBD1 (5 bases). The V gene's germline CDR1 is SGHRS and CDR2 YFSETQ. V was cut by 0 bases and J by 5 bases, with 11 bases left in between. This CDR3 is 15 amino acids long. CDR3 in DNA: TGCGCCAGCAGCTTGGTGGGGCTATACAATGAAAAACTGTTTTTT. Amino acid sequence: CASSLVGLYNEKLFF. The full variable domain, rest sourced from reference TRBV5-1 and TRBJ1-4, is KAGVTQTPRYLIKTRGQQVTLSCSPISGHRSVSWYQQTPGQGLQFLFEYFSETQRNKGNFPGRFSGRQFSNSRSEMNVSTLELGDSALYLCASSLVGLYNEKLFFGSGTQLSVL.

In DNA, the CDR3 is TGTGCCAGCAGCTTGGGTGGGGCCCTCTACAATGAGCAGTTCTTC. It translates to CASSLGGALYNEQFF. This sequence joins TRBV5-4 and TRBJ2-1; tentative D call: TRBD1 (5 bases). V shed 0 bases and J shed 3 bases, with 10 bases lying between them. The CDR3 consists of 15 residues. Germline V gives CDR1 SGHNT, CDR2 YYREEE (reference sequence).